This TCR beta chain was obtained from a study of CD8 T cells in Susac syndrome. Study-level background: Clinical remission applied to roughly eight sequenced Susac syndrome patients, and about six had active disease. There were Susac syndrome patients who were therapy-naive at blood draw, others on corticosteroids, and others on intravenous immunoglobulin alone.

Sequencing of TCR beta was carried out in blood CD8+ and CD4+ T cells. The germline V gene has CDR1 MNHEY and CDR2 SVGEGT. V dropped 7 bases and J dropped 4; count of bases not matched to a gene: 7. The CDR3 loop spans 14 amino acids. Random hexamers primed reverse transcription of about 0.45 to 1 ug RNA. MiXCR, run by TCRdb on the immunoSEQ multiplex PCR reads, gives a single entry per CDR3 protein. The sample has 210,000 or so distinct CDR3 sequences; around 93% are singletons. The TCR comes from a human donor with Susac syndrome. The chain employs TRBV6-2 or TRBV6-3 and TRBJ2-1; 7 nucleotides match TRBD1. Specimen: CD4+ T cells from PBMCs. CDR3 in DNA: TGTGCCAGCATCGAAGCAGGGGGTTACAATGAGCAGTTCTTC. As protein: CASIEAGGYNEQFF.